This is a list of T cell receptor beta chains from one sample in a study of T cell responses to AZD1222 COVID-19 vaccine. Generated by immunoSEQ multiplex PCR, the TCRdb table keeps only in-frame clones and is missing some. The sample has about 180,000 clones, about 93% seen once. This specimen consisted of peripheral blood, obtained 28 days after the second dose of the MenACWY control vaccine. These receptors were collected from an adult who received the MenACWY meningococcal vaccine as a control. Both conserved end residues are part of each CDR3. A D gene is named only where the DNA matches it firmly. Size is omitted from some rows. Given values are once, few, many or a class for expanded clones.

abundance,d_gene,v_gene,j_gene,CDR3nt,CDR3aa
-,-,TRBV27,TRBJ1-1,TGTGCCAGCAGCTCGGACGGGAACACTGAAGCTTTCTTT,CASSSDGNTEAFF
-,TRBD2,TRBV9,TRBJ2-3,TGTGCCAGCAGCGTAGTATCTATAGGACGAGCGGGGGTACGCACAGATACGCAGTATTTT,CASSVVSIGRAGVRTDTQYF
-,-,TRBV3-1/TRBV3-2,TRBJ1-6,TGTGCCAGCAGCCCCCGACGGACCTATAATTCACCCCTCCACTTT,CASSPRRTYNSPLHF
few,-,TRBV5-1,TRBJ1-1,TGCGCCAGCAGCCCGAGGCGGGGTGAGGGGAACACTGAAGCTTTCTTT,CASSPRRGEGNTEAFF
-,-,TRBV11-2,TRBJ1-1,TGTGCCAGCAGCTTAGAGTACGCCTCGAACACTGAAGCTTTCTTT,CASSLEYASNTEAFF
once,-,TRBV5-1,TRBJ2-2,TGCGCCAGCAGGTTACAGCTCAACACCGGGGAGCTGTTTTTT,CASRLQLNTGELFF
-,-,TRBV5-1,TRBJ1-3,TGCGCCAGCAGCGAGACAGCCTCTGGAAACACCATATATTTT,CASSETASGNTIYF
-,-,TRBV9,TRBJ1-3,TGTGCCAGCAGCGCGGAGGTGCGCTCTGGAAACACCATATATTTT,CASSAEVRSGNTIYF
-,-,TRBV7-2,TRBJ1-1,TGTGCCAGCAGCTTAGAGGTCCGGAACACTGAAGCTTTCTTT,CASSLEVRNTEAFF
-,-,TRBV5-1,TRBJ2-6,TGCGCCAGCAGCTTGGACGGCTCTGGGGCCAACGTCCTGACTTTC,CASSLDGSGANVLTF
-,-,TRBV7-2,TRBJ1-1,TGTGCCAGCAGCCTCAGGGCGGTGAACACTGAAGCTTTCTTT,CASSLRAVNTEAFF
-,TRBD2,TRBV30,TRBJ2-3,TGTGCCTGGAGTCCTCACCGGGTCGCCGGGGGGTGGGCAGATACGCAGTATTTT,CAWSPHRVAGGWADTQYF
-,-,TRBV7-2,TRBJ1-1,TGTGCCAGCAGCCCGGGACACACTGAAGCTTTCTTT,CASSPGHTEAFF
-,TRBD2,TRBV3-1/TRBV3-2,TRBJ2-1,TGTGCCAGCAGCCCACGGGGGGGGGCCAATGAGCAGTTCTTC,CASSPRGGANEQFF
-,TRBD1,TRBV19,TRBJ1-6,TGTGCCAGTACCCCCGGCGGGACAGGTTATAATTCACCCCTCCACTTT,CASTPGGTGYNSPLHF
-,-,TRBV15,TRBJ1-2,TGTGCCACCAGCAGAGATCTCGGGGATTCTCTTAATGGCTACACCTTC,CATSRDLGDSLNGYTF
-,TRBD1,TRBV4-3,TRBJ2-7,TGCGCCAGCAGCCAAGCCATCGGGACAGGGGCCTCCTACGAGCAGTACTTC,CASSQAIGTGASYEQYF
-,-,TRBV27,TRBJ1-1,TGTGCCAGCAGTTTATCAAGAGGGAACACTGAAGCTTTCTTT,CASSLSRGNTEAFF
-,-,TRBV29-1,TRBJ1-5,TGCAGCGTTGGGACTAGGGCCGGGGGGGAGCCCCAGCATTTT,CSVGTRAGGEPQHF
-,TRBD1,TRBV12-3/TRBV12-4,TRBJ2-1,TGTGCCAGCGGACAGGGGGCCGCCCGCGAGCAGTTCTTC,CASGQGAAREQFF
-,-,TRBV6-4,TRBJ1-2,TGTGCCAGCAGTAGCAACAGGGTCAGTAACTATGGCTACACCTTC,CASSSNRVSNYGYTF
-,-,TRBV2,TRBJ2-7,TGTGCCAGCAGCCTGGACAGTTCCTACGAGCAGTACTTC,CASSLDSSYEQYF
-,-,TRBV11-2,TRBJ1-6,TGTGCCAGCAGCTTAGGAGGCTTAGTTAATTCACCCCTCCACTTT,CASSLGGLVNSPLHF
-,-,TRBV7-2,TRBJ2-7,TGTGCCAGCAGCATCGGACGGCGGGCCGAGCAGTACTTC,CASSIGRRAEQYF
-,-,TRBV6-1,TRBJ2-1,TGTGCCAGCAGTGAAAGATGGGGCAGGGCCAGCTCCTACAATGAGCAGTTCTTC,CASSERWGRASSYNEQFF
once,-,TRBV6-5,TRBJ1-4,TGTGCCAGCACGAAGGAGCCCTTTTCGCAAAAACTGTTTTTT,CASTKEPFSQKLFF
-,-,TRBV6-5,TRBJ1-4,TGTGCCAGCAGTTATGATCAGGGGCTGACTGAAAAACTGTTTTTT,CASSYDQGLTEKLFF
-,-,TRBV5-1,TRBJ1-2,TGCGCCAGCAGCTTGGGGAAATCGGACTATGGCTACACCTTC,CASSLGKSDYGYTF
-,-,TRBV3-1/TRBV3-2,TRBJ1-5,TGTGCCAGCAGCCAGGGCCCCGGGGGGGAGAAGCCCCAGCATTTT,CASSQGPGGEKPQHF
-,-,TRBV12-3/TRBV12-4,TRBJ1-1,TGTGCCAGCACAATAGGCCCCACTGAAGCTTTCTTT,CASTIGPTEAFF
-,-,TRBV12-5,TRBJ1-1,TGTGCTAGTGCCGCTACCGGGGGAAAGGATGAAGCTTTCTTT,CASAATGGKDEAFF
-,-,TRBV19,TRBJ1-2,TGTGCCACCAGGACCCTAGCGGACTATGGCTACACCTTC,CATRTLADYGYTF
once,TRBD1,TRBV5-4,TRBJ1-6,TGTGCCAGCTCCAAAAACGCCCCCACAGGGGTGAATTCACCCCTCCACTTT,CASSKNAPTGVNSPLHF
-,TRBD2,TRBV4-2,TRBJ2-3,TGTGCCAGCAGCCAAGAAGCGGGGAAAGATGCAGATACGCAGTATTTT,CASSQEAGKDADTQYF
-,TRBD1,TRBV30,TRBJ1-1,TGTGCCTTTGGGACAGGATTGAACACTGAAGCTTTCTTT,CAFGTGLNTEAFF
-,-,TRBV19,TRBJ1-2,TGTGCCAGTAGTATTCCGGCAGGGTCTTATGGCTACACCTTC,CASSIPAGSYGYTF
-,-,TRBV7-9,TRBJ2-6,TGTGCCAGCAGCCCGGGAAGCTCTGGGGCCAACGTCCTGACTTTC,CASSPGSSGANVLTF
-,-,TRBV30,TRBJ2-4,TGTGCCTGGAGTGTAATGCCAGAAAACATTCAGTACTTC,CAWSVMPENIQYF
-,-,TRBV28,TRBJ1-2,TGTGCCACCGACAGAAGTTATAACTATGGCTACACCTTC,CATDRSYNYGYTF
-,-,TRBV15,TRBJ1-2,TGTGCCACCAGCGGTAACTATGGCTACACCTTC,CATSGNYGYTF
-,-,TRBV25-1,TRBJ1-1,TGTGCCAGCAGTCCTACCGGGATTTACCCTGAAGCTTTCTTT,CASSPTGIYPEAFF
-,-,TRBV28,TRBJ1-1,TGTGCCAGCAGTTTACGGCAGCGCCTCACTGAAGCTTTCTTT,CASSLRQRLTEAFF
-,-,TRBV27,TRBJ1-5,TGTGCCAGCAGTTTGCTGACCGGGGTTCAGCCCCAGCATTTT,CASSLLTGVQPQHF
-,TRBD1,TRBV5-5,TRBJ1-2,TGTGCCACCGGGACAGGGGTGGGGTATGGCTACACCTTC,CATGTGVGYGYTF
-,TRBD2,TRBV2,TRBJ2-3,TGTGCCAGCAGGAGAACACTAGCGGCAGATAGCACAGATACGCAGTATTTT,CASRRTLAADSTDTQYF
-,-,TRBV5-4,TRBJ1-2,TGTGCCAGCAGCGGACCCGGGGAGGGTGACTATGGCTACACCTTC,CASSGPGEGDYGYTF
once,TRBD2,TRBV9,TRBJ2-3,TGTGCCAGCAGTGCCGGCGGCGGGAGGAGCACAGATACGCAGTATTTT,CASSAGGGRSTDTQYF
-,-,TRBV20-1,TRBJ1-5,TGCAGTGCTAGTTACGTTAGCAATCAGCCCCAGCATTTT,CSASYVSNQPQHF
-,TRBD2,TRBV6-5,TRBJ2-5,TGTGCCAGCAGGGTTAGCGGGCAAGAGACCCAGTACTTC,CASRVSGQETQYF
once,TRBD1,TRBV2,TRBJ1-6,TGTGCCAGACAGGGGAGGATTAGCTCACCCCTCCACTTT,CARQGRISSPLHF
-,-,TRBV24-1,TRBJ1-1,TGTGCCACCACTAACCTGCTTGGCACTGAAGCTTTCTTT,CATTNLLGTEAFF
-,TRBD1,TRBV28,TRBJ1-6,TGTGCCAGCAGCCAAACGGGACAGTATAATTCACCCCTCCACTTT,CASSQTGQYNSPLHF
once,-,TRBV7-9,TRBJ1-4,TGTGCCAGCAGCTTAGATAACCGGCTTACCAATGAAAAACTGTTTTTT,CASSLDNRLTNEKLFF
-,-,TRBV3-1/TRBV3-2,TRBJ2-3,TGTGCCAGCAGCTCACGCACAGATACGCAGTATTTT,CASSSRTDTQYF
few,-,TRBV30,TRBJ1-6,TGTGCCTGGGGAAAGCGCGGACCCCTCCACTTT,CAWGKRGPLHF
once,-,TRBV5-4,TRBJ1-4,TGTGCCAGCAGCTTTGGAGTCAGGGCGGACGAAAAACTGTTTTTT,CASSFGVRADEKLFF
-,-,TRBV20-1,TRBJ2-3,TGCAGTGGGAGGTATTTGGATACGCAGTATTTT,CSGRYLDTQYF
-,-,TRBV18,TRBJ1-3,TGTGCCAGCTCACCTCAGGGATCTGGAAACACCATATATTTT,CASSPQGSGNTIYF